Below are 31 T cell receptor beta chains sequenced from a single sample in a study of blood T cells in healthy people across ages. Together with a sample-barcoded 5' primer, a J-beta primer mix was included in a second PCR lasting about 6 to 11 cycles. MiXCR, applied by TCRdb to the 5' RACE reads, yields one record per CDR3 protein. The sample has 650,000 or so distinct CDR3 sequences, 40% to 65% seen once. The sequencing input was blood. The receptors derive from a woman older than 75 in good health.

This clonotype has just a few counts. This sequence joins TRBV25-1 and TRBJ2-3, with D hard to call. Germline loops: CDR1 MGHDK, CDR2 SYGVNS. The CDR3 is made up of 13 amino acids. Trimming removed 8 bases at V and 7 bases at J, with 16 bases between. The CDR3 sequence is CASAKGTHHTQYF. CDR3 nucleotides: TGTGCCAGCGCTAAAGGAACTCACCATACGCAGTATTTT.

Concerning this clonotype itself: A read error may produce the germline difference seen at one junction end. CDR3 protein: CTSSLASEQFF. DNA of the CDR3: TGTACCAGCAGCTTAGCCTCGGAGCAGTTCTTC. The J gene is TRBJ2-1, the V gene TRBV7-9; D is undetermined. CDR1 and CDR2 (germline): SEHNR, FQNEAQ (reference sequence). The CDR3 extends over 11 amino acids.

About this clonotype: One end of the junction is discordant with germline, which a read error may explain. This rearrangement joins TRBV29-1 to TRBJ2-1; TRBD1 matches 7 bases. This CDR3 spans 14 amino acids. CDR1 and CDR2 from the germline V gene are SQVTM and ANQGSEA. The CDR3 spells CSVGQSSSYNERFF. CDR3 nucleotide sequence: TGCAGCGTGGGACAGTCGAGCTCCTATAATGAGCGGTTCTTC.

At least ten counts were recorded for this clonotype. V is TRBV13 and J is TRBJ2-1, with no clear D. The CDR3 totals 14 residues. V lost 0 bases, J lost 7 bases, and 10 bases lay in between. CDR1 is PRHDT, CDR2 FYEKMQ, per germline (reference sequence). CDR3 sequence: CASSLGGARNEQFF. The DNA for the CDR3 is TGTGCCAGCAGCTTAGGTGGTGCCCGGAATGAGCAGTTCTTC. Filled out from reference TRBV13 and TRBJ2-1, the complete variable domain reads AAGVIQSPRHLIKEKRETATLKCYPIPRHDTVYWYQQGPGQDPQFLISFYEKMQSDKGSIPDRFSAQQFSDYHSELNMSSLELGDSALYFCASSLGGARNEQFFGPGTRLTVL.

The V gene is TRBV13, the J gene TRBJ2-6; D is uncertain. Germline V lookup: CDR1 PRHDT, CDR2 FYEKMQ (reference sequence). V was shortened by 4 bases and J by 0 bases, with 13 bases between the two germline ends. There are 17 residues in the CDR3. CDR3 in DNA: TGTGCCAGCAGCTCCTTGGACGGTACCTCTGGGGCCAACGTCCTGACTTTC. Its protein is CASSSLDGTSGANVLTF.

The chain combines TRBV19 with TRBJ2-4; unclear D gene. The germline V and J ends were trimmed by 5 bases and 6 bases, with 8 bases remaining between them. Per germline, CDR1 LNHDA and CDR2 SQIVND (reference sequence). This CDR3 has 12 amino acids. This CDR3 is CASSAEGNIQYF. The CDR3 region has the DNA TGTGCCAGTAGTGCAGAAGGAAACATTCAGTACTTC.

CDR3 sequence: CASSHGVEQYF. DNA of the CDR3: TGTGCCAGCAGCCATGGAGTTGAGCAGTACTTC. The rearrangement uses TRBV14 and TRBJ2-7, with no clear D. The germline V and J ends were trimmed by 3 bases and 7 bases, with 7 bases remaining between them. The CDR3 length is 11 residues. Germline V gene data show CDR1 as SGHDN and CDR2 as FVKESK.

This clonotype was picked up a small number of times. This chain uses TRBV7-3 with TRBJ2-1, with a weak D call TRBD1 (6 bases). Germline V gene data show CDR1 as SGHTA and CDR2 as FQGTGA. The CDR3 is 17 amino acids. V lost 2 bases to trimming and J lost 5 bases, with 19 bases between them. This chain's CDR3 is CASSLLLGQGPNNEQFF. CDR3 DNA sequence: TGTGCCAGCAGCTTATTGTTAGGGCAGGGGCCCAACAATGAGCAGTTCTTC.

This chain connects TRBV27 to TRBJ2-7; maybe TRBD2 (5 bases). The CDR3 runs to 15 residues. Germline V CDR1 and CDR2: MNHEY, SMNVEV (reference sequence). The V gene lost 7 bases and the J gene lost 0 bases, with 16 bases spanning the gap. CDR3 sequence reads: CASMEYPGSSYEQYF. The CDR3 DNA reads TGTGCCAGCATGGAATATCCGGGATCCTCCTACGAGCAGTACTTC.

This clonotype came up a few times. CDR3 in DNA: TGCGCCAGCAGCCTTCAGGGACCTAATGAAGCTTTCTTT. It codes for CASSLQGPNEAFF. This sequence joins TRBV5-1 and TRBJ1-1; TRBD1 might be the D (5 bases). CDR3 size: 13 residues. The V and J ends lost 4 bases and 7 bases respectively, with 14 bases between them. The germline gives CDR1 SGHRS, CDR2 YFSETQ. Variable domain in full (rest from reference TRBV5-1 and TRBJ1-1): KAGVTQTPRYLIKTRGQQVTLSCSPISGHRSVSWYQQTPGQGLQFLFEYFSETQRNKGNFPGRFSGRQFSNSRSEMNVSTLELGDSALYLCASSLQGPNEAFFGQGTRLTVV.

This clonotype was observed many times. The V gene is TRBV5-1, the J gene TRBJ2-3, with 9 bases fitting TRBD2. V shed 3 bases and J 0 bases; nucleotides not matched to a gene: 2. Germline V CDR1 and CDR2: SGHRS, YFSETQ. The CDR3 spans 15 residues. The CDR3 coding sequence is TGCGCCAGCAGCTCGGGACTAGCTAGCACAGATACGCAGTATTTT. Amino acids: CASSSGLASTDTQYF.

On this clonotype itself: Germline and junction disagree at one end, which may indicate a read error. Here the CDR3 reads CAGSSPGAGTDDNQPQHF. In DNA, the CDR3 is TGTGCCGGCAGCTCCCCCGGGGCGGGGACCGACGACAATCAGCCCCAGCATTTT. This chain joins TRBV11-2 and TRBJ1-5, with D tentatively TRBD1 (5 bases). The CDR3 loop spans 18 amino acids. The germline V gene encodes CDR1 SGHAT and CDR2 FQNNGV.

This clonotype was seen a few times. V gene TRBV7-3 combines with J gene TRBJ2-1, with TRBD2 identical over 7 bases. The germline V gene has CDR1 SGHTA and CDR2 FQGTGA. The CDR3 runs 13 residues. Trimming cost V 1 base and J 10 bases; bases outside gene matches: 4. CDR3 coding DNA: TGTGCCAGCAGCTTAAGGGCGGGGGTGGAGCAGTTCTTC. This sequence encodes CASSLRAGVEQFF.

The chain carries TRBV29-1 and TRBJ1-1; D is undetermined. V shed 3 bases and J shed 0 bases, with 8 bases lying between them. CDR1 and CDR2 from the germline V gene are SQVTM and ANQGSEA. The CDR3 extends over 13 amino acids. The CDR3 reads CSVDGQLNTEAFF. In nucleotides, the CDR3 is TGCAGCGTTGACGGCCAGTTGAACACTGAAGCTTTCTTT.

This clonotype occurred many times. The chain employs TRBV12-3 or TRBV12-4 and TRBJ2-1, with TRBD2 identical over 12 bases. Losses at the gene ends were 5 bases for V and 0 bases for J; bases not matched to a gene: 11. This CDR3 spans 19 amino acids. CDR3 DNA: TGTGCCAGCAGTCCGACTAGCGGGAGTGGGGGTGGCTCCTACAATGAGCAGTTCTTC. It encodes CASSPTSGSGGGSYNEQFF.

This CDR3 reads CASRVDRDYEQYF. The CDR3, as DNA: TGTGCCAGCAGGGTGGACAGAGACTACGAGCAGTACTTC. The genes are TRBV27 and TRBJ2-1; D is perhaps TRBD1 (6 bases). The tail of the sequence fits TRBJ2-7 better, so the J call may be wrong. This CDR3 region has 13 residues. Germline V gene sequence: CDR1 MNHEY, CDR2 SMNVEV (reference sequence).

This clonotype was observed once. V gene TRBV7-2 combines with J gene TRBJ2-7; D might be TRBD2 (6 bases). CDR1 SGHTA and CDR2 FQGNSA come from the germline V gene. V was shortened by 1 base and J by 5 bases, with 12 bases between the two germline ends. The CDR3 is 14 residues long. CDR3 residues: CASSLGSGSHEQYF. In DNA, the CDR3 is TGTGCCAGCAGCTTAGGGAGCGGGTCCCACGAGCAGTACTTC.

This clonotype appeared many times. CDR3 in amino acids: CSAPKDPDTQYF. The CDR3 bases are TGCAGTGCCCCTAAAGATCCAGATACGCAGTATTTT. The V and J genes are TRBV20-1 and TRBJ2-3; D not resolved. The CDR3 contains 12 residues. Germline loops: CDR1 DFQATT, CDR2 SNEGSKA (reference sequence). Trimming stripped 6 bases from V and 4 bases from J, with 11 bases between.

The chain couples TRBV12-3 or TRBV12-4 to TRBJ1-1; no clear D. Between the trimmed V and J ends, which lost 5 bases and 2 bases, there was a span of 9 bases. The CDR3 loop spans 13 amino acids. In DNA, the CDR3 is TGTGCCAGCAGTGTAACTTACAACACTGAAGCTTTCTTT. This sequence encodes CASSVTYNTEAFF.

This chain uses TRBV12-3 or TRBV12-4 with TRBJ2-7; D could derive from TRBD1 or TRBD2 (5 bases each). The CDR3 runs to 15 residues. Trimming cost V 1 base and J 2 bases, with 12 bases left between them. This chain's CDR3 is CASSLVGDPTYEQYF. In DNA, the CDR3 is TGTGCCAGCAGTTTAGTGGGGGACCCAACCTACGAGCAGTACTTC.

V and J are TRBV7-3 and TRBJ2-1; the match to TRBD2 covers 7 bases. Germline trimming cut 4 bases from V and 4 bases from J; bases unmatched to any gene: 10. The CDR3 has 16 residues. The germline V gene has CDR1 SGHTA and CDR2 FQGTGA. CDR3 protein: CASSSYGAGDYNEQFF. DNA for the CDR3: TGTGCCAGCAGCTCCTACGGGGCGGGGGATTACAATGAGCAGTTCTTC.

This sequence joins TRBV21-1 and TRBJ1-2. TRBV21-1 is noted as a pseudogene. The CDR3 is 12 residues long. The CDR3 loop reads CASSKGPYGYTF. DNA for the CDR3: TGTGCCAGCAGCAAGGGTCCTTATGGCTACACCTTC.

This clonotype was seen once. A much larger clone lies a single base off, so this may be a read error. The chain carries TRBV20-1 and TRBJ1-2; 7 nucleotides line up with TRBD1. V dropped 5 bases and J dropped 5; count of bases not matched to a gene: 5. From germline, CDR1 is DFQATT and CDR2 SNEGSKA (reference sequence). There are 12 residues in the CDR3. The CDR3 DNA follows: TGCAGTGCTGGCCAGACAGGGTATGGCTACACCTTC. This sequence encodes CSAGQTGYGYTF.

This clonotype occurred a few times. The genes are TRBV6-6 and TRBJ2-7; D remains unclear. Trimming shortened V by 4 bases and J by 3 bases, and 7 bases separated the two germline ends. The germline CDR1 and CDR2 sequences are MNHNY and SVGAGI (reference sequence). The CDR3 sequence is 12 residues long. The CDR3 is CASSLLYYEQYF. CDR3 nucleotide sequence: TGTGCCAGCAGTTTACTTTACTACGAGCAGTACTTC.

The chain combines TRBV7-9 with TRBJ2-6; tentative D call: TRBD1 (5 bases). Looked up from germline, CDR1 is SEHNR and CDR2 is FQNEAQ (reference sequence). Trimming cost V 5 bases and J 0 bases, with 17 bases left between them. The CDR3 is 18 amino acids. CDR3 sequence: CASSPYGAVSSGANVLTF. Written as DNA, the CDR3 is TGTGCCAGCAGCCCCTATGGGGCCGTCAGCTCTGGGGCCAACGTCCTGACTTTC.

Many counts were recorded for this clonotype. The rearrangement uses TRBV29-1 and TRBJ2-3; TRBD2 matches 10 bases. The CDR3 length is 18 residues. The junction had 15 bases not matched to a gene; V was cut back by 6 bases and J by 0 bases. The germline V gene has CDR1 SQVTM and CDR2 ANQGSEA. The CDR3 spells CSVRGTLGLATSTDTQYF. The CDR3 DNA reads TGCAGCGTAAGGGGGACCCTGGGACTAGCGACTAGCACAGATACGCAGTATTTT.

The chain links TRBV18 to TRBJ1-2; possible D gene TRBD1, 5 bases. V dropped 8 bases and J dropped 2 bases, with 12 bases sitting between them. Germline V gene lookup returns CDR1 KGHSH and CDR2 LQKENI. The CDR3 is 13 residues long. The CDR3 loop reads CASATGVNYGYTF. CDR3 in DNA: TGTGCCAGCGCAACGGGGGTGAACTATGGCTACACCTTC.

This clonotype was seen more than once but under ten times. V gene TRBV7-2 combines with J gene TRBJ1-5; D call uncertain. Germline V CDR1 and CDR2: SGHTA, FQGNSA. This CDR3 region has 13 residues. Trimming removed 5 bases from V and 7 bases from J, with 12 bases in between. The CDR3, as DNA: TGTGCCAGCAGCGGAGAGGTGACCCAGCCCCAGCATTTT. It translates to CASSGEVTQPQHF.

This clonotype was recorded at least ten times. The rearrangement uses TRBV12-3 or TRBV12-4 and TRBJ2-5; 8 positions agree with TRBD2. The CDR3 sequence is 16 residues long. V was clipped by 5 bases and J by 5 bases; unmatched bases: 13. The CDR3 is CASSRPTSGLSETQYF. The CDR3 nucleotides are TGTGCCAGCAGTCGCCCCACTAGCGGCCTTTCGGAGACCCAGTACTTC.

This clonotype was detected only a few times. The chain joins TRBV7-2 to TRBJ1-5; D is ambiguous. Trimming cost V 1 base and J 5 bases, with 12 bases left between them. The CDR3 spans 15 residues. CDR1 is SGHTA and CDR2 is FQGNSA in the germline V gene. The CDR3, as DNA: TGTGCCAGCAGCTTAGACGGGTCGACCCATCAGCCCCAGCATTTT. This translates into CASSLDGSTHQPQHF.

This clonotype appeared many times. This sequence joins TRBV7-9 and TRBJ1-4; D is uncertain. The V and J ends lost 1 base and 3 bases respectively, with 9 bases between them. This CDR3 is built from 15 residues. From germline, CDR1 is SEHNR and CDR2 FQNEAQ (reference sequence). The CDR3 loop reads CASSLGSFANEKLFF. CDR3 DNA sequence: TGTGCCAGCAGCTTAGGATCTTTCGCTAATGAAAAACTGTTTTTT. Variable domain in full (rest from reference TRBV7-9 and TRBJ1-4): DTGVSQNPRHKITKRGQNVTFRCDPISEHNRLYWYRQTLGQGPEFLTYFQNEAQLEKSRLLSDRFSAERPKGSFSTLEIQRTEQGDSAMYLCASSLGSFANEKLFFGSGTQLSVL.